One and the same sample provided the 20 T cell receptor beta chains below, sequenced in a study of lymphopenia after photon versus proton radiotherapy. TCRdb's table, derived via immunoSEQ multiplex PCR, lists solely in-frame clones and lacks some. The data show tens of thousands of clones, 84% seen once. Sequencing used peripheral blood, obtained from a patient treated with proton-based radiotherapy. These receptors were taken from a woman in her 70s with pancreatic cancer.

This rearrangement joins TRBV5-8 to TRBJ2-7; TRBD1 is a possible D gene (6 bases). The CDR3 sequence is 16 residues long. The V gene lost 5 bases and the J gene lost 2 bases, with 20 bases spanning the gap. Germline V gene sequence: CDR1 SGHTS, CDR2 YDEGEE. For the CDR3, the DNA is TGTGCCAGCAGAGGTTGGCGGATTGACAGGACCTACGAGCAGTACTTC. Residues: CASRGWRIDRTYEQYF.

This chain's CDR3 is CSVYFYNEQFF. As DNA, the CDR3 is TGCAGCGTTTACTTCTACAATGAGCAGTTCTTC. This chain links TRBV29-1 with TRBJ2-1; no firm D call. Germline V gene sequence: CDR1 SQVTM, CDR2 ANQGSEA. The V end was cut by 5 bases, the J end by 3 bases, with 5 bases between. The CDR3 runs 11 residues.

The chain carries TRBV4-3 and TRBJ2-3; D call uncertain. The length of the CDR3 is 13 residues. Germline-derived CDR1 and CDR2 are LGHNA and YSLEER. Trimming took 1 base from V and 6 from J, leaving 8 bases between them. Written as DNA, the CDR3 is TGCGCCAGCAGCCAAGGAGTATCGGATACGCAGTATTTT. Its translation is CASSQGVSDTQYF.

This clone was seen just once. DNA for the CDR3: TGTGCCAGCAGTTACTTAGGACAGGCCTACGAGCAGTACTTC. This codes for CASSYLGQAYEQYF. The chain combines TRBV6-5 with TRBJ2-7, with 7 nucleotides matching TRBD1. Germline CDR1 reads MNHEY; CDR2 reads SVGAGI. CDR3 length: 14 amino acids. V trimming: 1 base; J trimming: 2 bases; junction bases outside the gene matches: 2.

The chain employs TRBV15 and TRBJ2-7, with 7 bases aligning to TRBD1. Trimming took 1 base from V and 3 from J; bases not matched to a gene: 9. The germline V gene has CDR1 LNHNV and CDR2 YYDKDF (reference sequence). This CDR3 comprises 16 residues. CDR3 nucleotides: TGTGCCACCAGCAGAGGCCGGGACAGACACGTCTACGAGCAGTACTTC. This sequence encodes CATSRGRDRHVYEQYF.

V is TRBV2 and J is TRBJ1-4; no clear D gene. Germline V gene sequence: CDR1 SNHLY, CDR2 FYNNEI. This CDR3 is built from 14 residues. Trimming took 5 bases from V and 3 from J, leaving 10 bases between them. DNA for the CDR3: TGTGCCAGCAGTTTGACTGCCTCTAATGAAAAACTGTTTTTT. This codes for CASSLTASNEKLFF.

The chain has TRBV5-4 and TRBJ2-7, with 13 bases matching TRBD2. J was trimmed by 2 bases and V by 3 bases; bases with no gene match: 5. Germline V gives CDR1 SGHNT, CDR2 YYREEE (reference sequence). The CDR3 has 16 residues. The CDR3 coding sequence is TGTGCCAGCAGCTCACGACTAGCGGGAGGACCCTACGAGCAGTACTTC. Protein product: CASSSRLAGGPYEQYF.

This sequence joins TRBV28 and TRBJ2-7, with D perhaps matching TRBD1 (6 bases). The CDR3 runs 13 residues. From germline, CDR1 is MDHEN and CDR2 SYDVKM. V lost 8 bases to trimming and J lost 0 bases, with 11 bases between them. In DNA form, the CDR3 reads TGTGCCAGCCAGACAGGTAACTCCTACGAGCAGTACTTC. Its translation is CASQTGNSYEQYF.

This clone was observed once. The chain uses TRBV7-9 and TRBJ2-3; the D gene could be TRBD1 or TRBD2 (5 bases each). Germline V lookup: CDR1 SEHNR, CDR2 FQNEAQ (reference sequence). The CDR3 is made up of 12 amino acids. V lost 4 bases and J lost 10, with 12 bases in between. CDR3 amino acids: CASSSGRRPQYF. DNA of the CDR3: TGTGCCAGCAGCTCGGGACGGAGACCGCAGTATTTT.

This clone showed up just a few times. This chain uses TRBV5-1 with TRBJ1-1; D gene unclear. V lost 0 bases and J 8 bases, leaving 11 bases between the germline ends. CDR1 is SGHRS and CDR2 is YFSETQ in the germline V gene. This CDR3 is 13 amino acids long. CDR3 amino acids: CASSLVPVREAFF. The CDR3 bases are TGCGCCAGCAGCTTGGTCCCCGTAAGGGAAGCTTTCTTT.

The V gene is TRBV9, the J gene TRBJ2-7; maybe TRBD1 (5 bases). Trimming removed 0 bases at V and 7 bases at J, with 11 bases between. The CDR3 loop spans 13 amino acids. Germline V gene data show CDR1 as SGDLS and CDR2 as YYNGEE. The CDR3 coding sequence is TGTGCCAGCAGCGTAGAACAAAAGGGGGAGCAGTACTTC. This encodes CASSVEQKGEQYF.

CDR3 amino acids: CASSVGPSGSYNEQFF. CDR3 nucleotides: TGTGCCAGCAGCGTAGGTCCTAGCGGCTCCTACAATGAGCAGTTCTTC. This chain joins TRBV9 and TRBJ2-1; 7 bases agree with TRBD2. CDR3 length: 16 amino acids. V lost 0 bases to trimming and J lost 0 bases; unmatched junction nucleotides: 3. Germline CDR1 is SGDLS and CDR2 is YYNGEE.

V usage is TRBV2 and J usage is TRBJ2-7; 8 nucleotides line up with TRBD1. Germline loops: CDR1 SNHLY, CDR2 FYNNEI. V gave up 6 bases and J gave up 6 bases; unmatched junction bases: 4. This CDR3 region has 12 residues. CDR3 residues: CASRTGVSEQYF. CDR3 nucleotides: TGTGCCAGCAGGACAGGGGTGAGCGAGCAGTACTTC. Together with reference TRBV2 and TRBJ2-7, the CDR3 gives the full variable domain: EPEVTQTPSHQVTQMGQEVILRCVPISNHLYFYWYRQILGQKVEFLVSFYNNEISEKSEIFDDQFSVERPDGSNFTLKIRSTKLEDSAMYFCASRTGVSEQYFGPGTRLTVT.

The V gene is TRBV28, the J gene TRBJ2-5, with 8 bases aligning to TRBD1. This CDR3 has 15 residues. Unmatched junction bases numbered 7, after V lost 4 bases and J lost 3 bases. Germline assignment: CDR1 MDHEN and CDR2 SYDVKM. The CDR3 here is CASSSVGQGKETQYF. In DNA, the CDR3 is TGTGCCAGCAGTTCCGTTGGACAGGGCAAAGAGACCCAGTACTTC.

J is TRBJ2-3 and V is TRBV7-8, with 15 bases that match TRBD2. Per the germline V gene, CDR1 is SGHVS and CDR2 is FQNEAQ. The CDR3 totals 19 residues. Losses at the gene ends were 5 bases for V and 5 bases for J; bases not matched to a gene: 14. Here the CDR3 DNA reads TGTGCCAGCAGCCCGACCCTCGGACTAGCGGGAGGGGGGTTAGATACGCAGTATTTT. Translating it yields CASSPTLGLAGGGLDTQYF.

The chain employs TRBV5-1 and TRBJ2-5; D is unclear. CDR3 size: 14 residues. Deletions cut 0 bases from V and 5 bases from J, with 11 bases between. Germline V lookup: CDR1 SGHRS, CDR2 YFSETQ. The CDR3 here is CASSLDGLRETQYF. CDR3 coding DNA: TGCGCCAGCAGCTTGGACGGTTTGCGGGAGACCCAGTACTTC.

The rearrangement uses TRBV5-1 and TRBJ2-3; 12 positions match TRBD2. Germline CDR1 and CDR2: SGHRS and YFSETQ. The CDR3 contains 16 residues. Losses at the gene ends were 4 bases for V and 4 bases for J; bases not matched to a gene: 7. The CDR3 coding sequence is TGCGCCAGCAGCGCCGGGGCTAGCGGGAGGGCAGATACGCAGTATTTT. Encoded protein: CASSAGASGRADTQYF.

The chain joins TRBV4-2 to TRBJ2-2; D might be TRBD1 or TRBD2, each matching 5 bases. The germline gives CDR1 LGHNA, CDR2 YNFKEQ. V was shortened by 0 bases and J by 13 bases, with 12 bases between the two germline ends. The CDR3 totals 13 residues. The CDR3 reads CASSQDQRGRLFF. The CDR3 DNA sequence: TGTGCCAGCAGCCAAGATCAGAGGGGACGGCTGTTTTTT.

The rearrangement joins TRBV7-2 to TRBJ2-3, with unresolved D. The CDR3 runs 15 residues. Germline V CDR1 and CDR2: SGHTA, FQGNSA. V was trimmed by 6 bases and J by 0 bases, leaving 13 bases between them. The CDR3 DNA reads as TGTGCCAGCAGTCTAGACCTACACAGCACAGATACGCAGTATTTT. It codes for CASSLDLHSTDTQYF.

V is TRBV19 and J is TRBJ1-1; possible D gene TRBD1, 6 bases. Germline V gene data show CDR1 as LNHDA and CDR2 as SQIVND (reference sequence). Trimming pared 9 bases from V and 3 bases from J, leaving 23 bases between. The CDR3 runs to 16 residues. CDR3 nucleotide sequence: TGTGCCAGCACAAACCCGACGACAGGAAGGTACACTGAAGCTTTCTTT. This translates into CASTNPTTGRYTEAFF.